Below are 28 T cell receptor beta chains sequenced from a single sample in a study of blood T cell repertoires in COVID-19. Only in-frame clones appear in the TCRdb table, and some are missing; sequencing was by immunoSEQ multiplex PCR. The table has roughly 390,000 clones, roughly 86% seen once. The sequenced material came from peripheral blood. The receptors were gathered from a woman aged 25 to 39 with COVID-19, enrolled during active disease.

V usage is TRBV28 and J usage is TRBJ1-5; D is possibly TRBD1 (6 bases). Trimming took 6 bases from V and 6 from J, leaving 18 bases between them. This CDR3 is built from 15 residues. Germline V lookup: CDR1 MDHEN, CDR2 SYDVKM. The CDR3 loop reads CASRLGGARSQPQHF. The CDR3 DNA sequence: TGTGCCAGCAGACTGGGGGGGGCGCGGAGTCAGCCCCAGCATTTT. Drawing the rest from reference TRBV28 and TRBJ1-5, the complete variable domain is DVKVTQSSRYLVKRTGEKVFLECVQDMDHENMFWYRQDPGLGLRLIYFSYDVKMKEKGDIPEGYSVSREKKERFSLILESASTNQTSMYLCASRLGGARSQPQHFGDGTRLSIL.

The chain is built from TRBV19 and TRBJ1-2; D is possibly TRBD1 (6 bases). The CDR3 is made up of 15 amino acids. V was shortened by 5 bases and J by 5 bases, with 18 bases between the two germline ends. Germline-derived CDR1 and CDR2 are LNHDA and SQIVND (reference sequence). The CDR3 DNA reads TGTGCCAGTAGTCCAGCCGTGACAGGAGGATATGGCTACACCTTC. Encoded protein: CASSPAVTGGYGYTF.

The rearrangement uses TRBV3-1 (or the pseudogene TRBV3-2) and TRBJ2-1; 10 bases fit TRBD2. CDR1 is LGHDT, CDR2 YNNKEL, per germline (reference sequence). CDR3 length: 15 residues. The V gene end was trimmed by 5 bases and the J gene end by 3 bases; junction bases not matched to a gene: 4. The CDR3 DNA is TGTGCCAGCAGCTTGAGCGGGAGGGACTACAATGAGCAGTTCTTC. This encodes CASSLSGRDYNEQFF.

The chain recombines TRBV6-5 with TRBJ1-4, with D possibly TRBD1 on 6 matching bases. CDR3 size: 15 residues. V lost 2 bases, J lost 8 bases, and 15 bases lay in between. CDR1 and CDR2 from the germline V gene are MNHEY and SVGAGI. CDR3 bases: TGTGCCAGCAGTTACGGCCAGGGGTGGCGGGAAAAACTGTTTTTT. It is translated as CASSYGQGWREKLFF.

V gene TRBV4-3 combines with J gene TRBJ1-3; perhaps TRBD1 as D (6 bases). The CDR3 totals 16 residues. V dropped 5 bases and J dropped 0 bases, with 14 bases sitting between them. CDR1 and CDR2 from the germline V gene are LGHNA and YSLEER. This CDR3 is CASSETGGFSGNTIYF. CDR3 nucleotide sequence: TGCGCCAGCAGCGAGACAGGTGGTTTCTCTGGAAACACCATATATTTT.

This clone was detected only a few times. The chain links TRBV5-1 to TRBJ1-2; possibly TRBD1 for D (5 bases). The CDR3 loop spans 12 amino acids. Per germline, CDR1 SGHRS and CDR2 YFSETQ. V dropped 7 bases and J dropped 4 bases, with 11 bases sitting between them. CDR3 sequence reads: CASQGQGYGYTF. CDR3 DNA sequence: TGCGCCAGCCAAGGACAAGGCTATGGCTACACCTTC.

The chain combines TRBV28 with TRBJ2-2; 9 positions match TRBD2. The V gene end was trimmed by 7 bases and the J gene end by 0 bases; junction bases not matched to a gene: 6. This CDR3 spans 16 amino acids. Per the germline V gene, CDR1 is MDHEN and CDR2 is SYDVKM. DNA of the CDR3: TGTGCCAGCATGGAAATAGCGGGGGCGAACACCGGGGAGCTGTTTTTT. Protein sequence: CASMEIAGANTGELFF.

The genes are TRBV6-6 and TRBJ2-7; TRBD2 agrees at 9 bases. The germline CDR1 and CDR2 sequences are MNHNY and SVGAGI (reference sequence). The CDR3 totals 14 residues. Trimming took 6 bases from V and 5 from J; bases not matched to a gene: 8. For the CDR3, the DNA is TGTGCCAGCAGGGGGGCGGGAGGGCCCCACGAGCAGTACTTC. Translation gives CASRGAGGPHEQYF.

CDR3 amino acids: CASSFPGRIGELFF. CDR3 bases: TGCGCCAGCAGCTTCCCAGGGAGGATCGGGGAGCTGTTTTTT. This chain joins TRBV5-1 and TRBJ2-2; perhaps TRBD2 as D (6 bases). Trimming shortened V by 2 bases and J by 7 bases, and 12 bases separated the two germline ends. The CDR3 loop spans 14 amino acids. Looked up from germline, CDR1 is SGHRS and CDR2 is YFSETQ.

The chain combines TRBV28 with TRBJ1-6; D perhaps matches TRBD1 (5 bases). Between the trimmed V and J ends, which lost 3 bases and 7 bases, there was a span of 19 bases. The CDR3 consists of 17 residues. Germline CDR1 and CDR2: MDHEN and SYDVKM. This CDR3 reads CASSLLRGGTSNSPLHF. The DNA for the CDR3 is TGTGCCAGCAGTTTGCTTCGGGGGGGTACCAGCAATTCACCCCTCCACTTT.

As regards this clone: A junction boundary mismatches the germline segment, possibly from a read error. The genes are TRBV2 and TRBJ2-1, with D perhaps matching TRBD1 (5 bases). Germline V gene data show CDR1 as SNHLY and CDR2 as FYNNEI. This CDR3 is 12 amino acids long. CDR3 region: CASIQAYNEQFF. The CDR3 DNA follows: TGCGCCAGCATACAGGCTTACAATGAGCAGTTCTTC.

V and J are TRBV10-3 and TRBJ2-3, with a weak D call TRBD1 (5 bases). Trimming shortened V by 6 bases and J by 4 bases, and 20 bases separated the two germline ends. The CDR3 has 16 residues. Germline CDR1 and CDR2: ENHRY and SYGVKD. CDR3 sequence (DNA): TGTGCCATCAGAGATCCCAGGACATCCGGCGCAGATACGCAGTATTTT. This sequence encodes CAIRDPRTSGADTQYF.

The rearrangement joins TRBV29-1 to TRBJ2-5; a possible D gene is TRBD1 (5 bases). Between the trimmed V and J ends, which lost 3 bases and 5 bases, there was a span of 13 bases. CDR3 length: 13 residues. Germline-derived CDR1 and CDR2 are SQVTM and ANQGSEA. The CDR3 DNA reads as TGCAGCGTTGAGTTTGGGGCTGGGGAGACCCAGTACTTC. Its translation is CSVEFGAGETQYF.

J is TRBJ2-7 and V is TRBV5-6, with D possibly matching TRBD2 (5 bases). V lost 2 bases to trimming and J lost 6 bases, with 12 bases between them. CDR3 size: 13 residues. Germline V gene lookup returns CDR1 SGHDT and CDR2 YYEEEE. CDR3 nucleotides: TGTGCCAGCAGCTTCTTCGGGGTTTCCGAGCAGTACTTC. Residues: CASSFFGVSEQYF. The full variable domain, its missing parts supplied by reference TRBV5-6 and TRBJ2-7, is DAGVTQSPTHLIKTRGQQVTLRCSPKSGHDTVSWYQQALGQGPQFIFQYYEEEERQRGNFPDRFSGHQFPNYSSELNVNALLLGDSALYLCASSFFGVSEQYFGPGTRLTVT.

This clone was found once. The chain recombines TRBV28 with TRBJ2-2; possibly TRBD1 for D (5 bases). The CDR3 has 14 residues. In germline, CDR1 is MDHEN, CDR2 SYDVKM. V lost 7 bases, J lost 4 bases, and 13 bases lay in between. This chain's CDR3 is CASNKDRATGELFF. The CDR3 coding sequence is TGTGCCAGCAATAAAGACAGAGCCACCGGGGAGCTGTTTTTT.

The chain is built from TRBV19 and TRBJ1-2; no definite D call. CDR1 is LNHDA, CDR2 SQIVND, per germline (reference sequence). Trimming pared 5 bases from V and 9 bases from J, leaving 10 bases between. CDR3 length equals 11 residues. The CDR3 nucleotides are TGTGCCAGTAGTCTAGGATCTAGCTACACCTTC. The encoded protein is CASSLGSSYTF.

CDR3: CASSSTPTGELFF. CDR3 DNA: TGTGCCAGCAGCTCCACTCCCACCGGGGAGCTGTTTTTT. The rearrangement joins TRBV11-2 to TRBJ2-2; no definite D call. The CDR3 covers 13 residues. Germline V gives CDR1 SGHAT, CDR2 FQNNGV. V lost 4 bases to trimming and J lost 4 bases, with 7 bases between them.

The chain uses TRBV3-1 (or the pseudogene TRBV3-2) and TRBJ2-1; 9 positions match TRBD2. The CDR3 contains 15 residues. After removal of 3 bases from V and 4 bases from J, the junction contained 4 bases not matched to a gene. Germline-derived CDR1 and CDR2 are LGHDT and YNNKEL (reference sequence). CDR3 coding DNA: TGTGCCAGCAGCCAGGGACTAGCACCTTACAATGAGCAGTTCTTC. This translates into CASSQGLAPYNEQFF.

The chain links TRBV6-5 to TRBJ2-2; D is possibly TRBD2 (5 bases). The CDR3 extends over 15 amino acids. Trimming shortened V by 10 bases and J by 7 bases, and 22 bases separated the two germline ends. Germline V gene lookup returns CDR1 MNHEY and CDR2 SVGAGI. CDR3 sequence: CATEGQRLGVGELFF. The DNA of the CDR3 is TGTGCCACCGAAGGGCAGCGTCTCGGGGTCGGGGAGCTGTTTTTT.

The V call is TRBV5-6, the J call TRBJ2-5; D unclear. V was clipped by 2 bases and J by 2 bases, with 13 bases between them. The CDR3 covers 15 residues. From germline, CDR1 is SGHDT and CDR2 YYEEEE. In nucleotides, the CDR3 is TGTGCCAGCAGCTTTTCACCGACCGGGCAAGAGACCCAGTACTTC. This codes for CASSFSPTGQETQYF.

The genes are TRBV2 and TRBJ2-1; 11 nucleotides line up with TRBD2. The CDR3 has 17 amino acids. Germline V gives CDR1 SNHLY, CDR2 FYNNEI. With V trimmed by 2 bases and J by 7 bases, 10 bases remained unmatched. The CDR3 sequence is CASSERLAGGSGNEQFF. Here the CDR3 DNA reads TGTGCCAGCAGTGAAAGGCTAGCGGGAGGCTCGGGGAATGAGCAGTTCTTC.

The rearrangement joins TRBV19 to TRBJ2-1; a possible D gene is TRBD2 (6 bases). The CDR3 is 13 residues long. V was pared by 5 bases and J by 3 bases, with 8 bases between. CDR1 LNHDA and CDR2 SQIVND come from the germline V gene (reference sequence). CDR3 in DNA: TGTGCCAGTAGTGTAGCGGTCTACAATGAGCAGTTCTTC. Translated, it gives CASSVAVYNEQFF.

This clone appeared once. The CDR3 bases are TGTGCCTGGAGTGTCGAGAGCTCCTATAATTCACCCCTCCACTTT. Translated, it gives CAWSVESSYNSPLHF. The chain has TRBV30 and TRBJ1-6, with no clear D. The CDR3 has 15 residues. The germline V gene encodes CDR1 GTSNPN and CDR2 SVGIG (reference sequence). Trimming took 0 bases from V and 0 from J, leaving 6 bases between them.

CDR3 DNA sequence: TGCAGCGTGCCGGATGGACAGGGTATATCAGATACGCAGTATTTT. The encoded protein is CSVPDGQGISDTQYF. The chain recombines TRBV29-1 with TRBJ2-3, with 8 nucleotides matching TRBD1. V lost 6 bases, J lost 4 bases, and 12 bases stayed unmatched. Per germline, CDR1 SQVTM and CDR2 ANQGSEA. The length of the CDR3 is 15 residues.

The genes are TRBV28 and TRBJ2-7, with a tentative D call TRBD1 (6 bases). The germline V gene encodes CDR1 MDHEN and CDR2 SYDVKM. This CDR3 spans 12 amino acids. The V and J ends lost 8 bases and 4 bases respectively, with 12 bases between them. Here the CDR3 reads CASRDMHYEQYF. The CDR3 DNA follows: TGTGCCAGCCGGGACATGCATTACGAGCAGTACTTC.

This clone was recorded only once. The DNA for the CDR3 is TGTGCCACCAGCAGAGAAAGAGCGGGAGGGTCCTACGAGCAGTACTTC. This translates into CATSRERAGGSYEQYF. The chain links TRBV15 to TRBJ2-7, with 10 bases lining up with TRBD2. This CDR3 is 16 amino acids long. Germline CDR1 LNHNV, CDR2 YYDKDF (reference sequence). With 0 bases clipped from V and 1 base from J, the junction kept 3 bases outside the gene matches.

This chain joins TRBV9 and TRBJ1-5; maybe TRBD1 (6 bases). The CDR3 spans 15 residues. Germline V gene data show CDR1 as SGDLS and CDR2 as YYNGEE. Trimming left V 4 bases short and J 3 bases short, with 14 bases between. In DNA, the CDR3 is TGTGCCAGCAGCCCCCAGGGGTTATACAATCAGCCCCAGCATTTT. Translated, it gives CASSPQGLYNQPQHF.

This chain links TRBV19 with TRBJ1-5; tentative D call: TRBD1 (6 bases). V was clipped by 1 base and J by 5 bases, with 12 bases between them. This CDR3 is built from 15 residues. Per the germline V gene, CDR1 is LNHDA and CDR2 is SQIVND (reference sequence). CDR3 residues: CASSIARGRDQPQHF. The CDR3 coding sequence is TGTGCCAGTAGTATAGCCAGGGGACGGGATCAGCCCCAGCATTTT.